Listed below are T cell receptor beta chains from one sample, sequenced in a study of blood T cells in healthy people across ages. Each CDR3 protein is one row after TCRdb ran MiXCR on the 5' RACE reads. The repertoire holds some 700,000 distinct CDR3 sequences, about a fifth seen once, with 22% in the top ten. The material sequenced was blood. Receptors originate from a man between 65 and 85 years old in good health. Both conserved end residues are part of each CDR3. Fields, in order: V gene, CDR3 length, CDR3 protein.

TRBV30	13	CAWSVAGGNTIYF
TRBV21-1	16	CASSKSGRSGGQPQHF
TRBV20-1	15	CSAREGTSGSYEQYF
TRBV5-1	15	CASSLVGPPGSEQFF
TRBV12-3/TRBV12-4	14	CASSRRAQSYEQYF
TRBV12-3/TRBV12-4	14	CASNLRASTDTQYF
TRBV18	13	CASGQGASYEQYF
TRBV9	11	CASSFAREQFF
TRBV4-1	16	CASSQGLDTPGNEQYF
TRBV5-6	14	CASSLRRADEKLFF
TRBV19	14	CASSIGPEQHGYTF
TRBV5-5	15	CASSLGHLGSYEQYF
TRBV4-1	17	CASSQGADDRGLLPLHF
TRBV28	15	CASYGSGRVMTGYTF
TRBV10-3	17	CAISDYGRNQDNYGYTF
TRBV5-1	17	CASSFPEQREGRNEQFF
TRBV12-3/TRBV12-4	14	CASSWQGYNPEAFF
TRBV28	14	CASSFSSGAQPQHF
TRBV7-6	14	CASSPPWSYNEQFF
TRBV11-2	13	CASSPTSGAEQFF
TRBV29-1	17	CSVGTVGLISGANVLTF
TRBV6-5	15	CASSYGGERGETQYF
TRBV18	14	CASSPRGPKNIQYF
TRBV7-9	16	CASSYLGRTPNTEAFF
TRBV10-3	14	CAISERATNEKLFF
TRBV7-9	15	CASSSGTGSPGEQFF
TRBV19	14	CASADGSSYNEQFF
TRBV12-5	17	CASGDPLWQGSTDTQYF
TRBV12-3/TRBV12-4	12	CASSFSGNVQYF
TRBV12-3/TRBV12-4	14	CASSVTSAQETQYF
TRBV2	14	CASSIAIDQETQYF
TRBV7-8	18	CASSLVSFSALWRETQYF
TRBV29-1	11	CSVGRGDTQYF
TRBV27	14	CASSFSLHTDTQYF
TRBV4-1	11	CASSLGTGLYF
TRBV7-2	15	CASQRSGIAQETQYF
TRBV21-1	16	CASSQGGSGSRDIQYF
TRBV3-1	16	CASSQTLTSGNNEQFF
TRBV20-1	14	CSALNDRDNTEAFF
TRBV20-1	15	CSAREGSGGNQPQHF
TRBV4-1	17	CASSQDRGTGRTGELFF
TRBV19	15	CASTSTGKNTDTQYF
TRBV20-1	16	CSARDNSGGGYNEQFF
TRBV3-1	13	CASRHGQGYEQYF